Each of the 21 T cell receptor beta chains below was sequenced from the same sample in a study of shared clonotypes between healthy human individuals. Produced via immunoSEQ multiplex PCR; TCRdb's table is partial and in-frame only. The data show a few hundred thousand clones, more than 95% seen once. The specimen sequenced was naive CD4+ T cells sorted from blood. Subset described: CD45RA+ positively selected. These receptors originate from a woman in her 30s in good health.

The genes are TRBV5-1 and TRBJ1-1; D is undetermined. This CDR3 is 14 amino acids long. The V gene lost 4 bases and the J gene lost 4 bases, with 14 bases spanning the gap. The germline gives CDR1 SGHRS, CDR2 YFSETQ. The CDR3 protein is CASSEGVWATEAFF. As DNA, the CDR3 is TGCGCCAGCAGCGAGGGTGTTTGGGCCACTGAAGCTTTCTTT.

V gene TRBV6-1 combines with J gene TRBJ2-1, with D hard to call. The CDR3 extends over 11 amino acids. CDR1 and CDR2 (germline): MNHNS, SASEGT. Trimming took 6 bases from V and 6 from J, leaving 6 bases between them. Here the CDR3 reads CASSAFNEQFF. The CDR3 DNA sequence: TGTGCCAGCAGCGCTTTCAATGAGCAGTTCTTC.

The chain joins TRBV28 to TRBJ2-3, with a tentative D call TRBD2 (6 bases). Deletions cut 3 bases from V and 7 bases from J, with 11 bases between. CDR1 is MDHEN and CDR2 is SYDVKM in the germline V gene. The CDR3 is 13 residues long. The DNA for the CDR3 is TGTGCCAGCAGTTTTACGGGAGTATATACGCAGTATTTT. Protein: CASSFTGVYTQYF.

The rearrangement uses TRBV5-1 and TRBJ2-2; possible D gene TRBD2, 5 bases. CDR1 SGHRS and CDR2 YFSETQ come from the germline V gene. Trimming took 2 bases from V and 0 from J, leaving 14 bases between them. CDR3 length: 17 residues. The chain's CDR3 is CASSLRRPGTNTGELFF. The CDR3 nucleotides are TGCGCCAGCAGCTTACGACGTCCGGGGACGAACACCGGGGAGCTGTTTTTT.

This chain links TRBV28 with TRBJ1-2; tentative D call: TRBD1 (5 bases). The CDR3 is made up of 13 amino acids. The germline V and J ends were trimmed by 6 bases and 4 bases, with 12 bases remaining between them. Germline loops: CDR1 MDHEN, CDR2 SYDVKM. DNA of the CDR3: TGTGCCAGCAGCTCCGGGGGGTTCTATGGCTACACCTTC. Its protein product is CASSSGGFYGYTF.

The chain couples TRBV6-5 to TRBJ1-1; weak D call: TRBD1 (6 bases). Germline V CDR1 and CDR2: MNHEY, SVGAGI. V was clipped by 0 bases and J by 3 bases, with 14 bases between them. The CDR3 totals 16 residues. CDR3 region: CASSYSAGATDTEAFF. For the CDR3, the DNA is TGTGCCAGCAGTTACTCGGCAGGGGCCACGGACACTGAAGCTTTCTTT.

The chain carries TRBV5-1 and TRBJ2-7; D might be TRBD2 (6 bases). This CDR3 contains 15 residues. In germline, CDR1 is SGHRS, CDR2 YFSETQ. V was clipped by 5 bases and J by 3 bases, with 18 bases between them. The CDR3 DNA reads TGCGCCAGCAGGGGAGCCGCCGGACTATACTACGAGCAGTACTTC. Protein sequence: CASRGAAGLYYEQYF.

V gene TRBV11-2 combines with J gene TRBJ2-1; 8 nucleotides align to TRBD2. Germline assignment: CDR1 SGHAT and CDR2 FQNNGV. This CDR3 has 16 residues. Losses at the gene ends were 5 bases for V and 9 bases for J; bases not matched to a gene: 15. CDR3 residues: CASSPQAGVGGGEQFF. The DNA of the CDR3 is TGTGCCAGCAGCCCCCAAGCGGGAGTGGGGGGGGGTGAGCAGTTCTTC.

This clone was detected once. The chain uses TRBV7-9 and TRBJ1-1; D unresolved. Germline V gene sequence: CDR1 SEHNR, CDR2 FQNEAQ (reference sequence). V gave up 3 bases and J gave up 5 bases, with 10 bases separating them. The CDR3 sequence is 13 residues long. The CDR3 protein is CASSLMWETEAFF. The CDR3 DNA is TGTGCCAGCAGCTTGATGTGGGAGACTGAAGCTTTCTTT.

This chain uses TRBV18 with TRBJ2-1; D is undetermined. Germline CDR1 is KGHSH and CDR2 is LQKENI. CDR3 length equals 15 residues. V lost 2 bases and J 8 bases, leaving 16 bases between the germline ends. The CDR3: CASSPLSEPVDEQFF. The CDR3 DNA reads TGTGCCAGCTCACCATTGAGCGAGCCAGTCGATGAGCAGTTCTTC.

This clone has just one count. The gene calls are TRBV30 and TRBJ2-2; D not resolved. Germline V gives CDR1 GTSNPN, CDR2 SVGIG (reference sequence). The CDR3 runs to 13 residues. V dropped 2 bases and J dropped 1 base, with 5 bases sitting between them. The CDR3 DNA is TGTGCCTGGAGTTACGGGAACACCGGGGAGCTGTTTTTT. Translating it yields CAWSYGNTGELFF. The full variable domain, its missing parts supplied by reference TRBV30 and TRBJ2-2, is SQTIHQWPATLVQPVGSPLSLECTVEGTSNPNLYWYRQAAGRGLQLLFYSVGIGQISSEVPQNLSASRPQDRQFILSSKKLLLSDSGFYLCAWSYGNTGELFFGEGSRLTVL.

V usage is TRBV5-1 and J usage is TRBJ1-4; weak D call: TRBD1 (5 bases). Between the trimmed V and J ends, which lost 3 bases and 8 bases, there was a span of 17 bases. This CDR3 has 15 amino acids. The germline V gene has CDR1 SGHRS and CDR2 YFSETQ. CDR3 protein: CASSSALGGGEKLFF. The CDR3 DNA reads TGCGCCAGCAGCTCCGCTCTTGGGGGAGGCGAAAAACTGTTTTTT.

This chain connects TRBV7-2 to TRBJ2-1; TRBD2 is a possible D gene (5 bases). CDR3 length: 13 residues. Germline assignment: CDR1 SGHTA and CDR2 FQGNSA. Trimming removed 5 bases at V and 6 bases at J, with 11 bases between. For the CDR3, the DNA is TGTGCCAGCAGCCCGCCTAGCCTCAATGAGCAGTTCTTC. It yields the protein CASSPPSLNEQFF.

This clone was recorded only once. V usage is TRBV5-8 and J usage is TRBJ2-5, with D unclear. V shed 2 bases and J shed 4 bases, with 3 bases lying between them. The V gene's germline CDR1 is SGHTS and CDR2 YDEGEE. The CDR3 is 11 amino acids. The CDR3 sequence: CASSFRETQYF. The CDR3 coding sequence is TGTGCCAGCAGCTTTAGAGAGACCCAGTACTTC. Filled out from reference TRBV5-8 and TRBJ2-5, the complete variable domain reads EAGVTQSPTHLIKTRGQQATLRCSPISGHTSVYWYQQALGLGLQFLLWYDEGEERNRGNFPPRFSGRQFPNYSSELNVNALELEDSALYLCASSFRETQYFGPGTRLLVL.

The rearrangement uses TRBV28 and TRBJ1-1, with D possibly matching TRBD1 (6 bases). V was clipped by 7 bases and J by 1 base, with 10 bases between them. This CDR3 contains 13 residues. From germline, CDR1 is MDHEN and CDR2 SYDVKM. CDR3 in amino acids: CASTGEANTEAFF. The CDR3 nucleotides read TGTGCCAGCACAGGGGAGGCGAACACTGAAGCTTTCTTT.

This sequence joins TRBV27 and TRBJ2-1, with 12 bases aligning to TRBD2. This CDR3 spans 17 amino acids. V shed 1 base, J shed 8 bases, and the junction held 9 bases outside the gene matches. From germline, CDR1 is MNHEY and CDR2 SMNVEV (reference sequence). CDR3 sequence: CASSLFALAGGGDEQFF. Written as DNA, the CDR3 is TGTGCCAGCAGTTTATTTGCCCTAGCGGGAGGGGGGGATGAGCAGTTCTTC.

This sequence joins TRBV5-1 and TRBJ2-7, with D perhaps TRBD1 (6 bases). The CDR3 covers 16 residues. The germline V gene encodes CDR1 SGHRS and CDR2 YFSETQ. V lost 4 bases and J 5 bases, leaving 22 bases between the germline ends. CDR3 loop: CASSPPRTENFDEQYF. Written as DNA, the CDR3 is TGCGCCAGCAGCCCTCCTCGGACAGAGAATTTCGACGAGCAGTACTTC.

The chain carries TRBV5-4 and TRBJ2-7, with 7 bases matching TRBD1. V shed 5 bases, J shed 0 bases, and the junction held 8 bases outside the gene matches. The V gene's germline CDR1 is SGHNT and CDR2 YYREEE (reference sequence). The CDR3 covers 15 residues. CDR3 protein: CASSRNDRDSYEQYF. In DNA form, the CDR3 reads TGTGCCAGCAGTCGGAACGACAGGGACTCCTACGAGCAGTACTTC.

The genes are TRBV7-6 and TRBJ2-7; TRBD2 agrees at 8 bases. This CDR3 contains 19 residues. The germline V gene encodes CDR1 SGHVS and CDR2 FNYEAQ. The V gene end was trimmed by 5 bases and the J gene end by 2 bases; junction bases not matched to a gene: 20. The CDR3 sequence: CASSLIVGPGGRNPYEQYF. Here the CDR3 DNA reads TGTGCCAGCAGCCTAATCGTCGGTCCGGGCGGGAGGAACCCCTACGAGCAGTACTTC.

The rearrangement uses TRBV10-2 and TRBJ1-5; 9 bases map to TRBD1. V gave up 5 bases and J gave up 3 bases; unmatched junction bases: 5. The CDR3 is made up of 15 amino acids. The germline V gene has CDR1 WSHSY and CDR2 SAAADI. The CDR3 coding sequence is TGCGCCAGCAGTCCGGGGACAGGGATCAATCAGCCCCAGCATTTT. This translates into CASSPGTGINQPQHF.

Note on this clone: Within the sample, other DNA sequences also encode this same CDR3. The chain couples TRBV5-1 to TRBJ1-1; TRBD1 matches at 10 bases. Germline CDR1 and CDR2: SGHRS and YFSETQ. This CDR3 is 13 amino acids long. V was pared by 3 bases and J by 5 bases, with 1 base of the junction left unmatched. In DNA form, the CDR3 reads TGCGCCAGCAGCTCGGGACAGGGGACTGAAGCTTTCTTT. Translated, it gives CASSSGQGTEAFF.